The 28 T cell receptor beta chains in this list originate from one sample, sequenced in a study of T-cell reconstitution after alpha-beta-depleted transplantation in children. Preparing the TCRbeta library involved the use of unique molecular identifiers. In TCRdb, the PCR reads were re-called with MiXCR into one record per CDR3 protein. Among hundreds of thousands of distinct CDR3 sequences listed, 12% were seen once. Sequencing was performed on PBMCs from the stem cell graft donor, taken from the stem cell graft. Receptors were obtained from a human donor who donated a stem cell graft to a child with acute lymphoblastic leukemia.

There are many counts of this clonotype. J is TRBJ2-7 and V is TRBV7-2; TRBD2 matches 10 bases. The trim removed 3 bases at V and 6 bases at J, leaving 5 bases unmatched. The CDR3 is made up of 14 amino acids. Germline values: CDR1 SGHTA, CDR2 FQGNSA. The CDR3 coding sequence is TGTGCCAGCAGCTTTTCTAGCGGGAGAAGCGAGCAGTACTTC. Protein product: CASSFSSGRSEQYF.

This clonotype came up many times. This sequence joins TRBV10-3 and TRBJ2-5; 8 positions agree with TRBD2. Germline CDR1 and CDR2: ENHRY and SYGVKD. The CDR3 is made up of 13 amino acids. V was pared by 8 bases and J by 5 bases, with 7 bases of the junction left unmatched. CDR3 DNA sequence: TGTGCCATCGGGGCGGGGGGCCGGGAGACCCAGTACTTC. This sequence encodes CAIGAGGRETQYF.

This clonotype was seen ten or more times. This chain connects TRBV5-6 to TRBJ1-5; 7 bases match TRBD1. J gave up 4 bases and V 5 bases, and 12 bases lay outside the gene matches. CDR1 SGHDT and CDR2 YYEEEE come from the germline V gene. CDR3 length: 16 residues. This CDR3 is CASRRRSGTDNQPQHF. The CDR3, as DNA: TGTGCCAGCAGACGCCGCTCCGGGACAGATAATCAGCCCCAGCATTTT.

V and J are TRBV12-3 or TRBV12-4 and TRBJ2-2; TRBD2 matches at 9 bases. The CDR3 loop spans 16 amino acids. V shed 1 base and J 5 bases; nucleotides not matched to a gene: 5. CDR3 sequence reads: CASSLGGGRVTGELFF. Here the CDR3 DNA reads TGTGCCAGCAGTTTAGGTGGCGGGAGGGTAACCGGGGAGCTGTTTTTT.

This clonotype has a count of ten or more. The chain recombines TRBV7-2 with TRBJ1-3, with a weak D call TRBD1 (6 bases). Germline V gene data show CDR1 as SGHTA and CDR2 as FQGNSA. The CDR3 contains 16 residues. The V end was cut by 0 bases, the J end by 2 bases, with 11 bases between. CDR3 region: CASSLALAGAGNTIYF. The DNA of the CDR3 is TGTGCCAGCAGCTTAGCGCTCGCAGGGGCTGGAAACACCATATATTTT.

With regard to this clonotype: A much larger clone lies one base from this, so it may be a read error. This chain links TRBV12-3 or TRBV12-4 with TRBJ1-2; no clear D gene. Trimming took off 3 bases at V and 7 bases at J, with 6 bases between the two ends. The CDR3 consists of 11 residues. CDR3 DNA: TGTGCCAGCAGTTTCGGGCCTGGCTACACCTTC. It codes for CASSFGPGYTF.

The DNA for the CDR3 is TGTGCCAGCGGCGCCCGGAGCGGGATGGGTAGCACAGATACGCAGTATTTT. It is translated as CASGARSGMGSTDTQYF. This sequence joins TRBV7-3 and TRBJ2-3, with 7 nucleotides matching TRBD2. The CDR3 length is 17 residues. V lost 8 bases and J lost 0; bases outside the gene matches: 14. Germline CDR1 is SGHTA and CDR2 is FQGTGA.

This clonotype came up many times. J is TRBJ2-1 and V is TRBV7-9, with a tentative D call TRBD2 (5 bases). Germline CDR1 reads SEHNR; CDR2 reads FQNEAQ (reference sequence). The V end lost 5 bases, the J end lost 0 bases, and 17 bases lay between the germline ends. The CDR3 is made up of 17 amino acids. CDR3 loop: CASSPTGKISSYNEQFF. DNA of the CDR3: TGTGCCAGCAGCCCGACGGGGAAGATAAGCTCCTACAATGAGCAGTTCTTC.

At least ten counts were recorded for this clonotype. The chain employs TRBV29-1 and TRBJ1-2; 10 nucleotides agree with TRBD1. The CDR3 loop spans 13 amino acids. Germline loops: CDR1 SQVTM, CDR2 ANQGSEA. V shed 6 bases, J shed 4 bases, and the junction held 5 bases outside the gene matches. Here the CDR3 reads CSVGTGAPYGYTF. The CDR3 DNA follows: TGCAGCGTCGGGACAGGGGCCCCCTATGGCTACACCTTC.

This clonotype was counted ten times or more. The V gene is TRBV5-1, the J gene TRBJ2-2, with TRBD2 as a possible D gene (6 bases). The length of the CDR3 is 15 residues. V gave up 0 bases and J gave up 5 bases, with 11 bases separating them. The germline CDR1 and CDR2 sequences are SGHRS and YFSETQ. The CDR3 reads CASSLATAGTGELFF. DNA for the CDR3: TGCGCCAGCAGCTTGGCGACCGCGGGAACCGGGGAGCTGTTTTTT.

V usage is TRBV7-9 and J usage is TRBJ2-5, with unresolved D. The CDR3 is made up of 13 amino acids. The germline V and J ends were trimmed by 0 bases and 5 bases, with 7 bases remaining between them. Germline V gene lookup returns CDR1 SEHNR and CDR2 FQNEAQ (reference sequence). The CDR3 nucleotides read TGTGCCAGCAGCTTAGCGGTATTCGAGACCCAGTACTTC. It is translated as CASSLAVFETQYF.

As for this clonotype: A much larger clone differs from this one at a single base, so this may be a read error. This sequence joins TRBV2 and TRBJ2-1, with 9 bases that match TRBD2. Germline V gene sequence: CDR1 SNHLY, CDR2 FYNNEI. This CDR3 has 16 amino acids. The CDR3 sequence is CVSSEIPSGIYNEQFF. CDR3 DNA sequence: TGTGTCAGCAGTGAAATCCCTAGCGGGATCTACAATGAGCAGTTCTTC.

This clonotype was seen only a few times. The V and J genes are TRBV30 and TRBJ2-7; 14 nucleotides match TRBD2. The CDR3 length is 15 residues. J gave up 4 bases and V 4 bases, and 6 bases lay outside the gene matches. Germline CDR1 and CDR2: GTSNPN and SVGIG (reference sequence). The chain's CDR3 is CAWTHGLAGGYEQYF. CDR3 nucleotide sequence: TGTGCCTGGACCCACGGACTAGCGGGAGGATACGAGCAGTACTTC. The full variable domain, with the rest looked up from reference TRBV30 and TRBJ2-7, is SQTIHQWPATLVQPVGSPLSLECTVEGTSNPNLYWYRQAAGRGLQLLFYSVGIGQISSEVPQNLSASRPQDRQFILSSKKLLLSDSGFYLCAWTHGLAGGYEQYFGPGTRLTVT.

V gene TRBV2 combines with J gene TRBJ2-7, with a possible D match to TRBD1 (5 bases). Germline CDR1 is SNHLY and CDR2 is FYNNEI. V was cut by 6 bases and J by 0 bases, with 9 bases left in between. The CDR3 consists of 13 residues. The CDR3 loop reads CASRGVNSYEQYF. The CDR3 region has the DNA TGTGCCAGCAGAGGGGTGAACTCCTACGAGCAGTACTTC.

This clonotype was seen many times. The chain is built from TRBV6-1 and TRBJ2-1, with 9 bases aligning to TRBD1. The V gene's germline CDR1 is MNHNS and CDR2 SASEGT. The CDR3 loop spans 15 amino acids. V lost 3 bases to trimming and J lost 2 bases; unmatched junction nucleotides: 2. The CDR3, as DNA: TGTGCCAGCAGTGATGGGACAGGGCCCTACAATGAGCAGTTCTTC. Translating it yields CASSDGTGPYNEQFF.

This clonotype came up many times. The rearrangement joins TRBV27 to TRBJ1-5; 10 bases align to TRBD1. V shed 7 bases and J 4 bases; nucleotides not matched to a gene: 4. Germline lookup yields CDR1 MNHEY and CDR2 SMNVEV (reference sequence). The CDR3 loop spans 14 amino acids. This chain's CDR3 is CASNRQGANQPQHF. The CDR3 coding sequence is TGTGCCAGCAACAGACAGGGGGCGAATCAGCCCCAGCATTTT.

This clonotype was counted at least ten times. The J gene is TRBJ1-5, the V gene TRBV7-2, with D hard to call. V was cut by 3 bases and J by 1 base, with 13 bases left in between. The CDR3 contains 16 residues. CDR1 and CDR2 (germline): SGHTA, FQGNSA. The CDR3, as DNA: TGTGCCAGCAGCTTGGGGTCAAAGAGAAGCAATCAGCCCCAGCATTTT. Translation: CASSLGSKRSNQPQHF. The full variable domain, rest sourced from reference TRBV7-2 and TRBJ1-5, is GAGVSQSPSNKVTEKGKDVELRCDPISGHTALYWYRQSLGQGLEFLIYFQGNSAPDKSGLPSDRFSAERTGGSVSTLTIQRTQQEDSAVYLCASSLGSKRSNQPQHFGDGTRLSIL.

This clonotype turned up a few times. This sequence joins TRBV12-3 or TRBV12-4 and TRBJ2-6; D is undetermined. V was clipped by 2 bases and J by 0 bases, with 8 bases between them. The CDR3 is 16 amino acids. The CDR3 reads CASSLMVTSGANVLTF. The CDR3 DNA is TGTGCCAGCAGTTTAATGGTTACCTCTGGGGCCAACGTCCTGACTTTC.

The genes are TRBV30 and TRBJ2-2, with 9 bases that match TRBD1. This CDR3 contains 16 residues. Germline trimming cut 2 bases from V and 6 bases from J; bases unmatched to any gene: 10. Per germline, CDR1 GTSNPN and CDR2 SVGIG (reference sequence). CDR3: CAWSTGTGLGAGELFF. The CDR3 region has the DNA TGTGCCTGGAGTACCGGGACAGGGTTGGGCGCCGGGGAGCTGTTTTTT.

Ten or more counts support this clonotype. The junction departs from the called germline gene at one end, perhaps through a read error. V gene TRBV7-7 combines with J gene TRBJ2-3; the D is unclear. The V gene's germline CDR1 is SSHAT and CDR2 FNYEAQ (reference sequence). The CDR3 is 16 residues long. CDR3 bases: TGTGCTAGCAGCTTAAGGGCAGGCCTGAGCACAGATACGCAGTATTTT. Protein sequence: CASSLRAGLSTDTQYF.

V and J are TRBV29-1 and TRBJ2-1; D could derive from TRBD1 or TRBD2 (5 bases each). From germline, CDR1 is SQVTM and CDR2 ANQGSEA. The V end was cut by 8 bases, the J end by 9 bases, with 17 bases between. The CDR3 consists of 12 residues. The CDR3 sequence is CSTSSGASEQFF. DNA of the CDR3: TGCAGCACGTCGTCCGGGGCAAGTGAGCAGTTCTTC.

This clonotype was counted ten times or more. The CDR3 protein is CSVLNPSVVSYEQYF. The CDR3 region has the DNA TGCAGCGTTCTGAACCCTAGCGTCGTCTCCTACGAGCAGTACTTC. The J gene is TRBJ2-7, the V gene TRBV29-1, with TRBD2 as a possible D gene (6 bases). Germline CDR1 and CDR2: SQVTM and ANQGSEA. This CDR3 region has 15 residues. Deletions cut 5 bases from V and 0 bases from J, with 17 bases between.

The chain is built from TRBV10-1 and TRBJ1-1, with TRBD1 as a possible D gene (5 bases). Trimming removed 6 bases at V and 5 bases at J, with 13 bases between. Germline V gene lookup returns CDR1 WNHNN and CDR2 SYGVQD (reference sequence). This CDR3 comprises 13 residues. In nucleotides, the CDR3 is TGCGCCAGCAGCCGGGACGGGCCGACTGAAGCTTTCTTT. Translation: CASSRDGPTEAFF.

This clonotype occurred many times. Here the CDR3 reads CASSLSYEGQGRNLDTQYF. The CDR3 DNA reads as TGTGCCAGCAGCTTATCATATGAGGGACAGGGTAGAAACTTGGATACGCAGTATTTT. The chain combines TRBV7-8 with TRBJ2-3; TRBD1 aligns across 9 bases. The V segment lost 2 bases and the J segment 6 bases; nucleotides outside the gene matches: 18. CDR3 length: 19 amino acids. CDR1 is SGHVS, CDR2 FQNEAQ, per germline.

The table lists this clonotype with many counts. This chain joins TRBV15 and TRBJ1-5; no firm D call. This CDR3 is built from 16 residues. CDR1 and CDR2 from the germline V gene are LNHNV and YYDKDF (reference sequence). The V gene lost 0 bases and the J gene lost 1 base, with 10 bases spanning the gap. CDR3 protein: CATSRDLGVSNQPQHF. CDR3 coding DNA: TGTGCCACCAGCAGAGATCTGGGAGTGAGCAATCAGCCCCAGCATTTT.

This clonotype was detected many times. The V and J genes are TRBV4-3 and TRBJ1-2, with a weak D call TRBD1 (6 bases). V lost 0 bases, J lost 2 bases, and 10 bases lay in between. The germline V gene has CDR1 LGHNA and CDR2 YSLEER. This CDR3 contains 15 residues. CDR3 sequence (DNA): TGCGCCAGCAGCCAAGAGACAGGAGAGAACTATGGCTACACCTTC. Protein: CASSQETGENYGYTF.

This clonotype has at least ten counts. This chain joins TRBV7-2 and TRBJ1-2; no clear D gene. CDR3 length equals 14 residues. Trimming left V 1 base short and J 4 bases short, with 10 bases between. Germline V lookup: CDR1 SGHTA, CDR2 FQGNSA. CDR3 in amino acids: CASSLEAVSYGYTF. The CDR3 nucleotides are TGTGCCAGCAGCTTAGAGGCAGTATCCTATGGCTACACCTTC.

Many counts were recorded for this clonotype. The V call is TRBV29-1, the J call TRBJ1-2; D is perhaps TRBD1 (6 bases). The CDR3 is made up of 14 amino acids. Germline V gene data show CDR1 as SQVTM and CDR2 as ANQGSEA. Trimming cost V 4 bases and J 2 bases, with 14 bases left between them. The CDR3 DNA reads as TGCAGCGTTGGACCCGGGACACGCAACTATGGCTACACCTTC. Its protein is CSVGPGTRNYGYTF.